Included here is one TCR beta chain sequence, with context. At the DNA level, this CDR3 is encoded by other sequences in the same sample as well. These data belong to a study of ipilimumab plus nivolumab after autologous stem cell transplantation. Sequencing used immunoSEQ multiplex PCR; TCRdb keeps in-frame clones, though not all of them. The sample includes 1,600 or so clones, around 81% of them seen just once. The specimen comprised PBMCs, sampled in a trial of ipilimumab plus nivolumab as post-transplant consolidation. The TCR originated in a female donor with multiple myeloma.

The CDR3 DNA follows: TGTGCCAGCAGTTACGGGGGCACTGAAGCTTTCTTT. This gives the protein CASSYGGTEAFF. The chain couples TRBV6-5 to TRBJ1-1; possible D gene TRBD1, 5 bases. Germline CDR1 MNHEY, CDR2 SVGAGI. This CDR3 is built from 12 residues. V gave up 2 bases and J gave up 4 bases, with 5 bases separating them.